Listed here are 21 T cell receptor beta chains from one sample, sequenced in a study of blood T cell repertoires in COVID-19. Libraries were prepared by immunoSEQ multiplex PCR; TCRdb keeps only in-frame clonotypes and omits some of them. The table records some 150,000 clones, 87% of them present only once. Sequenced sample: peripheral blood. The source is a woman in her fifties or sixties with active or convalescent COVID-19.

The gene calls are TRBV29-1 and TRBJ2-7; the match to TRBD2 covers 8 bases. CDR1 and CDR2 (germline): SQVTM, ANQGSEA. The CDR3 is 13 residues long. With V trimmed by 6 bases and J by 2 bases, 6 bases remained unmatched. The CDR3 region is CSVPGLGTYEQYF. Here the CDR3 DNA reads TGCAGCGTCCCGGGACTAGGAACCTACGAGCAGTACTTC.

The chain employs TRBV9 and TRBJ2-2; 8 positions match TRBD2. After removal of 0 bases from V and 7 bases from J, the junction contained 5 bases not matched to a gene. Germline V gene lookup returns CDR1 SGDLS and CDR2 YYNGEE. This CDR3 contains 15 residues. CDR3 in amino acids: CASSVAGGPSGELFF. The CDR3 DNA is TGTGCCAGCAGCGTAGCGGGGGGGCCGAGCGGGGAGCTGTTTTTT. Supplemented by reference TRBV9 and TRBJ2-2, the full variable domain reads DSGVTQTPKHLITATGQRVTLRCSPRSGDLSVYWYQQSLDQGLQFLIQYYNGEERAKGNILERFSAQQFPDLHSELNLSSLELGDSALYFCASSVAGGPSGELFFGEGSRLTVL.

The rearrangement links TRBV5-1 to TRBJ2-5, with 7 bases lining up with TRBD2. CDR3 size: 15 residues. CDR1 and CDR2 from the germline V gene are SGHRS and YFSETQ. V dropped 4 bases and J dropped 5; count of bases not matched to a gene: 11. CDR3 protein: CASSPTSRIGETQYF. In DNA form, the CDR3 reads TGCGCCAGCAGCCCGACTAGCAGAATCGGGGAGACCCAGTACTTC. Looking up the rest from reference TRBV5-1 and TRBJ2-5 gives the full variable domain: KAGVTQTPRYLIKTRGQQVTLSCSPISGHRSVSWYQQTPGQGLQFLFEYFSETQRNKGNFPGRFSGRQFSNSRSEMNVSTLELGDSALYLCASSPTSRIGETQYFGPGTRLLVL.

J is TRBJ1-1 and V is TRBV13, with TRBD1 as a possible D gene (5 bases). Per germline, CDR1 PRHDT and CDR2 FYEKMQ (reference sequence). This CDR3 has 16 residues. Between the trimmed V and J ends, which lost 1 base and 0 bases, there was a span of 12 bases. CDR3 sequence reads: CASSLAGGFMNTEAFF. DNA of the CDR3: TGTGCCAGCAGCTTAGCTGGGGGGTTCATGAACACTGAAGCTTTCTTT.

The sample holds one count of this clone. The chain is built from TRBV5-4 and TRBJ2-4; 10 nucleotides line up with TRBD1. CDR3 length: 15 residues. With 4 bases clipped from V and 7 bases from J, the junction kept 8 bases outside the gene matches. Germline V gene sequence: CDR1 SGHNT, CDR2 YYREEE (reference sequence). CDR3 in amino acids: CASSHLTGQGNIQYF. The DNA of the CDR3 is TGTGCCAGCAGCCACCTAACGGGACAGGGGAACATTCAGTACTTC.

CDR3 sequence (DNA): TGTGCCACCAGCTTACGCAGGGTGAACCAAGAGACCCAGTACTTC. Translating it yields CATSLRRVNQETQYF. The J gene is TRBJ2-5, the V gene TRBV15, with D possibly being TRBD1 (5 bases). Germline V lookup: CDR1 LNHNV, CDR2 YYDKDF (reference sequence). The V end was cut by 5 bases, the J end by 0 bases, with 13 bases between. The CDR3 is made up of 15 amino acids. Drawing the rest from reference TRBV15 and TRBJ2-5, the complete variable domain is DAMVIQNPRYQVTQFGKPVTLSCSQTLNHNVMYWYQQKSSQAPKLLFHYYDKDFNNEADTPDNFQSRRPNTSFCFLDIRSPGLGDTAMYLCATSLRRVNQETQYFGPGTRLLVL.

The V call is TRBV7-8, the J call TRBJ1-6; no firm D call. Germline assignment: CDR1 SGHVS and CDR2 FQNEAQ. The CDR3 loop spans 13 amino acids. Trimming pared 7 bases from V and 7 bases from J, leaving 11 bases between. CDR3 amino acids: CASTPERNSPLHF. CDR3 bases: TGTGCCAGCACCCCGGAGAGGAATTCACCCCTCCACTTT.

V and J are TRBV28 and TRBJ1-6; a possible D gene is TRBD1 (6 bases). Trimming took 2 bases from V and 10 from J, leaving 12 bases between them. The CDR3 loop spans 14 amino acids. Germline CDR1 is MDHEN and CDR2 is SYDVKM. The CDR3 sequence is CASSLIGGSSPLHF. The DNA for the CDR3 is TGTGCCAGCAGTTTAATAGGGGGTTCCTCACCCCTCCACTTT.

V gene TRBV2 combines with J gene TRBJ1-1, with D possibly TRBD1 on 5 matching bases. Trimming cost V 3 bases and J 0 bases, with 8 bases left between them. CDR1 and CDR2 from the germline V gene are SNHLY and FYNNEI. This CDR3 has 14 amino acids. For the CDR3, the DNA is TGTGCCAGCAGTGAGGACATGTTGAACACTGAAGCTTTCTTT. Translated: CASSEDMLNTEAFF.

The chain recombines TRBV7-9 with TRBJ2-7; D gene ambiguous. The CDR3 length is 15 residues. Germline assignment: CDR1 SEHNR and CDR2 FQNEAQ (reference sequence). The V end lost 2 bases, the J end lost 5 bases, and 16 bases lay between the germline ends. CDR3 sequence: CASSLIDSDFHEQYF. As DNA, the CDR3 is TGTGCCAGCAGCTTAATAGACTCTGATTTCCACGAGCAGTACTTC.

This CDR3 reads CASMGQGGNGYTF. DNA for the CDR3: TGTGCCAGCATGGGACAGGGAGGTAATGGCTACACCTTC. The chain links TRBV6-5 to TRBJ1-2; the match to TRBD1 covers 9 bases. The CDR3 is 13 residues long. Per germline, CDR1 MNHEY and CDR2 SVGAGI. V lost 7 bases to trimming and J lost 6 bases; unmatched junction nucleotides: 6.

The chain carries TRBV11-2 and TRBJ2-2; D perhaps matches TRBD2 (5 bases). With 2 bases removed from V and 5 bases from J, the gap between germline ends came to 21 bases. Germline assignment: CDR1 SGHAT and CDR2 FQNNGV. This CDR3 has 18 amino acids. CDR3: CASSLQVGQARGTGELFF. CDR3 nucleotide sequence: TGTGCCAGCAGCTTACAGGTCGGCCAGGCCCGAGGGACCGGGGAGCTGTTTTTT. Drawing the rest from reference TRBV11-2 and TRBJ2-2, the complete variable domain is EAGVAQSPRYKIIEKRQSVAFWCNPISGHATLYWYQQILGQGPKLLIQFQNNGVVDDSQLPKDRFSAERLKGVDSTLKIQPAKLEDSAVYLCASSLQVGQARGTGELFFGEGSRLTVL.

The chain carries TRBV27 and TRBJ2-4, with D possibly matching TRBD2 (5 bases). The CDR3 is 14 residues long. V lost 0 bases to trimming and J lost 7 bases, with 10 bases between them. CDR1 is MNHEY and CDR2 is SMNVEV in the germline V gene (reference sequence). This chain's CDR3 is CASSLSPRGNIQYF. CDR3 DNA sequence: TGTGCCAGCAGTTTATCACCCCGAGGGAACATTCAGTACTTC.

The V gene is TRBV27, the J gene TRBJ2-6, with 9 bases identical to TRBD1. This CDR3 has 19 residues. Germline V CDR1 and CDR2: MNHEY, SMNVEV (reference sequence). The V gene end was trimmed by 4 bases and the J gene end by 3 bases; junction bases not matched to a gene: 13. For the CDR3, the DNA is TGTGCCAGCAGTTCCCTCCGGGACAGGGCTTCGTATGGGGCCAACGTCCTGACTTTC. The encoded protein is CASSSLRDRASYGANVLTF.

This chain uses TRBV19 with TRBJ2-1; 12 bases align to TRBD2. Germline-derived CDR1 and CDR2 are LNHDA and SQIVND (reference sequence). The CDR3 contains 14 residues. V lost 7 bases and J lost 6; bases outside the gene matches: 4. CDR3 DNA sequence: TGTGCCAGTACAGGACTAGCGGGGATCAATGAGCAGTTCTTC. Its translation: CASTGLAGINEQFF.

This chain joins TRBV5-4 and TRBJ1-2, with 8 nucleotides matching TRBD1. The V and J ends lost 4 bases and 8 bases, in that order; junction bases with no gene match: 7. The CDR3 runs to 13 residues. Germline lookup yields CDR1 SGHNT and CDR2 YYREEE (reference sequence). The CDR3 sequence: CASSPGQATGYTF. CDR3 coding DNA: TGTGCCAGCAGCCCGGGACAGGCCACGGGCTACACCTTC.

V gene TRBV5-1 combines with J gene TRBJ1-2, with a weak D call TRBD1 (5 bases). CDR1 is SGHRS, CDR2 YFSETQ, per germline. V was clipped by 0 bases and J by 5 bases, with 11 bases between them. There are 14 residues in the CDR3. CDR3 residues: CASSLAPGKYGYTF. The CDR3 coding sequence is TGCGCCAGCAGCTTGGCCCCAGGGAAATATGGCTACACCTTC.

The chain couples TRBV10-1 to TRBJ2-7, with 11 positions matching TRBD2. Germline V gene sequence: CDR1 WNHNN, CDR2 SYGVQD (reference sequence). This CDR3 is 13 amino acids long. Germline trimming cut 10 bases from V and 4 bases from J; bases unmatched to any gene: 6. CDR3: CAIGTSGDYEQYF. Here the CDR3 DNA reads TGCGCCATCGGGACTAGCGGAGATTACGAGCAGTACTTC.

V gene TRBV9 combines with J gene TRBJ1-1, with D possibly being TRBD1 (5 bases). Trimming took 0 bases from V and 4 from J, leaving 13 bases between them. The CDR3 totals 15 residues. The germline CDR1 and CDR2 sequences are SGDLS and YYNGEE. The CDR3 region has the DNA TGTGCCAGCAGCGTAGGAGGAAGCGGGGGCACTGAAGCTTTCTTT. Protein: CASSVGGSGGTEAFF. Full variable domain (missing parts from reference TRBV9 and TRBJ1-1): DSGVTQTPKHLITATGQRVTLRCSPRSGDLSVYWYQQSLDQGLQFLIQYYNGEERAKGNILERFSAQQFPDLHSELNLSSLELGDSALYFCASSVGGSGGTEAFFGQGTRLTVV.

The table lists this clone with a count of one. The rearrangement uses TRBV30 and TRBJ2-1; 11 bases line up with TRBD2. V lost 4 bases, J lost 3 bases, and 2 bases stayed unmatched. CDR3 size: 14 residues. CDR1 GTSNPN and CDR2 SVGIG come from the germline V gene (reference sequence). The CDR3 loop reads CAWNGLAGYNEQFF. CDR3 DNA: TGTGCCTGGAACGGACTAGCGGGCTACAATGAGCAGTTCTTC.

The CDR3 sequence is CSASQGLRLYEQYF. Written as DNA, the CDR3 is TGCAGTGCTAGTCAGGGACTGCGGCTCTACGAGCAGTACTTC. The chain couples TRBV20-1 to TRBJ2-7; weak D call: TRBD2 (6 bases). Trimming cost V 3 bases and J 3 bases, with 15 bases left between them. The germline gives CDR1 DFQATT, CDR2 SNEGSKA (reference sequence). CDR3 length: 14 residues.